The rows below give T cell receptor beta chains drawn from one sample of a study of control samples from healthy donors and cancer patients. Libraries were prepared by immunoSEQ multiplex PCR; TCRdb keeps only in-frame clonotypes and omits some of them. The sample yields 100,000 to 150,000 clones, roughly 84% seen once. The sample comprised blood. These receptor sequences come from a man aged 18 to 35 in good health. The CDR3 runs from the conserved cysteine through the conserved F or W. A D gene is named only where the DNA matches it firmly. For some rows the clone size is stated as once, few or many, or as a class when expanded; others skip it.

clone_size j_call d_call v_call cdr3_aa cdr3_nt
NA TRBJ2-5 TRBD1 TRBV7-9 CASSLHPKDRVKTQYF TGTGCCAGCAGCTTGCATCCTAAAGACAGGGTCAAGACCCAGTACTTC
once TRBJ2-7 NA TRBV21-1 CASSTSIPTGQYF TGTGCCAGCAGCACTAGTATCCCTACGGGGCAGTACTTC
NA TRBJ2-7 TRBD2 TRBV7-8 CASSLKTSGSREQYF TGTGCCAGCAGCTTAAAGACTAGCGGGAGTCGCGAGCAGTACTTC
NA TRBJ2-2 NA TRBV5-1 CASSLGSGELFF TGCGCCAGCAGCTTGGGATCCGGGGAGCTGTTTTTT
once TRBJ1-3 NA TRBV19 CASRDSGNTIYF TGTGCCAGTAGAGACTCTGGAAACACCATATATTTT
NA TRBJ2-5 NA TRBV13 CASSSPRGGGETQYF TGTGCCAGCAGCTCCCCTAGGGGAGGAGGAGAGACCCAGTACTTC
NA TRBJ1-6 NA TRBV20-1 CSASRGSSYNSPLHF TGCAGTGCTAGTAGGGGTAGCTCCTATAATTCACCCCTCCACTTT
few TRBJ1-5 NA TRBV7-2 CASSLDSRAGQPQHF TGTGCCAGCAGCTTAGATTCCAGGGCGGGACAGCCCCAGCATTTT
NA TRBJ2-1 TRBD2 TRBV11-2 CASSRSTFGGESYNEQFF TGTGCCAGCAGCCGGTCCACGTTTGGGGGGGAATCCTACAATGAGCAGTTCTTC
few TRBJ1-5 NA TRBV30 CAWSGLGRGSNQPQHF TGTGCCTGGAGTGGATTAGGAAGGGGTAGCAATCAGCCCCAGCATTTT
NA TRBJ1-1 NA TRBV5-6 CASSLAGRPMNTEAFF TGTGCCAGCAGCTTGGCGGGTAGGCCCATGAACACTGAAGCTTTCTTT
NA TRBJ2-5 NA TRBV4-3 CASSQRTGPGETQYF TGCGCCAGCAGCCAGCGGACGGGGCCAGGGGAGACCCAGTACTTC
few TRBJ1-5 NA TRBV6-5 CASSLAGGGHQPQHF TGTGCCAGCAGTTTGGCAGGCGGGGGCCATCAGCCCCAGCATTTT
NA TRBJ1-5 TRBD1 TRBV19 CASSTDRGRQPQHF TGTGCCAGTAGTACGGACAGGGGCCGGCAGCCCCAGCATTTT
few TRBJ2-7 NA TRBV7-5 CARSLGSGVKDEQYF TGTGCCAGAAGCTTAGGTTCAGGGGTCAAAGACGAGCAGTACTTC
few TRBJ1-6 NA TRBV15 CATSRDRDTHDNSPLHF TGTGCCACCAGCAGAGACCGGGACACCCATGATAATTCACCCCTCCACTTT
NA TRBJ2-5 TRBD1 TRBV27 CASTKQGAPRETQYF TGTGCCAGCACCAAACAGGGGGCGCCCCGAGAGACCCAGTACTTC
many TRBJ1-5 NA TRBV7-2 CASSALNQPQHF TGTGCCAGCAGCGCACTAAATCAGCCCCAGCATTTT
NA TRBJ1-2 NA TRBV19 CASSIDAYGYTF TGTGCCAGTAGTATAGACGCCTATGGCTACACCTTC
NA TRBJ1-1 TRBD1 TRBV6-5 CASSWDSNLNTEAFF TGTGCCAGCAGTTGGGACAGCAATCTGAACACTGAAGCTTTCTTT
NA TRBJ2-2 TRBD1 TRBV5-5 CASSRAVGGLSTGELFF TGTGCCAGCAGCCGGGCGGTAGGGGGCCTGAGCACCGGGGAGCTGTTTTTT
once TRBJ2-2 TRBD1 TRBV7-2 CASSTNRGLTGELFF TGTGCCAGCAGCACCAACAGGGGGCTCACCGGGGAGCTGTTTTTT
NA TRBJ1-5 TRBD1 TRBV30 CAWSAYGGTGGQPQHF TGTGCCTGGAGTGCCTATGGAGGGACAGGAGGGCAGCCCCAGCATTTT
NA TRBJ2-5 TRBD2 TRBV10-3 CAISRTSGRPRETQYF TGTGCCATCAGCCGGACTAGCGGGAGGCCCAGGGAGACCCAGTACTTC
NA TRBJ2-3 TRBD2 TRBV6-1 CASSEGEGRSDTQYF TGTGCCAGCAGTGAAGGGGAGGGGAGGTCGGATACGCAGTATTTT
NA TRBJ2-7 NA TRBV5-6 CASSIGSDYFYEQYF TGTGCCAGCAGCATCGGGTCTGATTATTTCTACGAGCAGTACTTC
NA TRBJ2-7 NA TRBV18 CASSPSRDSYEQYF TGTGCCAGCTCACCATCCAGGGACTCCTACGAGCAGTACTTC
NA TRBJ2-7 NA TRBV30 CAWIPAGRESYEQYF TGTGCCTGGATCCCAGCGGGCAGGGAGTCCTACGAGCAGTACTTC
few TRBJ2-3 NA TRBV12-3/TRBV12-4 CASGRDPDTQYF TGTGCCAGCGGACGGGATCCAGATACGCAGTATTTT
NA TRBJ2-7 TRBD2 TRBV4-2 CASSQERGTSGSTTYEQYF TGTGCCAGCAGCCAAGAACGGGGGACTAGCGGGAGTACTACCTACGAGCAGTACTTC
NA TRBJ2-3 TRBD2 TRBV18 CASHRTMAPSGRARDTQYF TGTGCCAGCCACCGGACGATGGCCCCTAGCGGGAGGGCCCGGGATACGCAGTATTTT
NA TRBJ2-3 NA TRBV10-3 CAISDPHGALTDTQYF TGTGCCATCAGTGACCCCCACGGGGCTCTCACAGATACGCAGTATTTT
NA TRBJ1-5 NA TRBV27 CASSFRGFWDQPQHF TGTGCCAGCAGTTTTCGCGGTTTCTGGGATCAGCCCCAGCATTTT
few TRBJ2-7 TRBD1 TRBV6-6 CASSYPGQGINEQYF TGTGCCAGCAGTTACCCGGGACAGGGGATCAACGAGCAGTACTTC
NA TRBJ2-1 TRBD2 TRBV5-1 CASSFRLAGGGEQFF TGCGCCAGCAGCTTTAGACTAGCGGGAGGGGGTGAGCAGTTCTTC
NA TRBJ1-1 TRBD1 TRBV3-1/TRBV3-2 CASRLTGSNTEAFF TGTGCCAGCAGACTGACAGGGTCAAACACTGAAGCTTTCTTT
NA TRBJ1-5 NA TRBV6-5 CASIFSQNNQPQHF TGTGCCAGCATCTTTAGCCAGAACAATCAGCCCCAGCATTTT
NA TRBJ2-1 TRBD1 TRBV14 CASSLYRGYSYNEQFF TGTGCCAGCAGCTTATACAGGGGGTACTCCTACAATGAGCAGTTCTTC
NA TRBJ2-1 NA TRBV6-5 CASTSPSYNEQFF TGTGCCAGCACGTCCCCCTCATACAATGAGCAGTTCTTC
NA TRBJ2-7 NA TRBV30 CAWSVSGEQYF TGTGCCTGGAGTGTCAGTGGGGAGCAGTACTTC
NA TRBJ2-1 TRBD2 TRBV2 CASSDSGSKNEQFF TGTGCCAGCAGTGACAGCGGGAGTAAGAATGAGCAGTTCTTC
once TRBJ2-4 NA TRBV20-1 CRGTAGNIQYF TGCCGTGGGACAGCGGGAAACATTCAGTACTTC
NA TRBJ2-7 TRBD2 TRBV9 CASSPWGREGYEQYF TGTGCCAGCAGCCCTTGGGGGCGGGAGGGCTACGAGCAGTACTTC
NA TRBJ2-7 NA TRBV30 CAWDGSKSYEQYF TGTGCCTGGGACGGATCCAAATCCTACGAGCAGTACTTC
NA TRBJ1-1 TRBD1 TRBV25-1 CASSIGGVLSYTEAFF TGTGCCAGCAGTATAGGGGGCGTATTATCGTACACTGAAGCTTTCTTT
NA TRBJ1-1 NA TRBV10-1 CASSENEAFF TGCGCCAGCAGTGAGAATGAAGCTTTCTTT
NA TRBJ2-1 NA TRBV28 CASSSPEAGARQQFF TGTGCCAGCAGTTCTCCCGAGGCGGGGGCTCGACAGCAGTTCTTC
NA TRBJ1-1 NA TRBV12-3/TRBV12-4 CASSLNRNTEAFF TGTGCCAGCAGTTTGAATAGGAACACTGAAGCTTTCTTT
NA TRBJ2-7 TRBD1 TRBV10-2 CASRGQGPNEQYF TGCGCCAGCAGGGGACAGGGACCTAACGAGCAGTACTTC
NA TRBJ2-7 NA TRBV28 CASSPGRPYEQYF TGTGCCAGCAGTCCGGGACGGCCCTACGAGCAGTACTTC
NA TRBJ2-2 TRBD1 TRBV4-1 CASSQIPGQGPGELFF TGCGCCAGCAGCCAGATACCGGGACAGGGCCCCGGGGAGCTGTTTTTT